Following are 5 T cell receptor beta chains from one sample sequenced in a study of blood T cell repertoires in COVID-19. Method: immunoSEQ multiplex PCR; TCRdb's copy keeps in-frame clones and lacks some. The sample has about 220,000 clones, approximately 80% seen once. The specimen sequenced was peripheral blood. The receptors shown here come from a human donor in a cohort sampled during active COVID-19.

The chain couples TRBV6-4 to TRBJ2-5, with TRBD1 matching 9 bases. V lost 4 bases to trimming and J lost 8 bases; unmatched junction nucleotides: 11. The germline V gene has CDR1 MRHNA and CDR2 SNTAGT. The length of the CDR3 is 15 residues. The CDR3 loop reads CASSATGTGLETQYF. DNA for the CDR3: TGTGCCAGCAGTGCTACCGGGACAGGGCTAGAAACCCAGTACTTC.

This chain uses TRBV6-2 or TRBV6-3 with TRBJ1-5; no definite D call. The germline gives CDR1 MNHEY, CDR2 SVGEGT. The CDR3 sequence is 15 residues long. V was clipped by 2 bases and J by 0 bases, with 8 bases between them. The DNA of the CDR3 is TGTGCCAGCAGTTACGGGCAGTTTAGCAATCAGCCCCAGCATTTT. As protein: CASSYGQFSNQPQHF.

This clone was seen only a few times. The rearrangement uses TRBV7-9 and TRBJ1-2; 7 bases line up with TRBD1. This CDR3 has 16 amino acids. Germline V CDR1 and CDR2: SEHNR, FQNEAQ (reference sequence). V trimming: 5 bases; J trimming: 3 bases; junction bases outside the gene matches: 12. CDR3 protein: CASSTLRGMRDYGYTF. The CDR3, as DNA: TGTGCCAGCAGCACCCTCAGGGGGATGCGTGACTATGGCTACACCTTC.

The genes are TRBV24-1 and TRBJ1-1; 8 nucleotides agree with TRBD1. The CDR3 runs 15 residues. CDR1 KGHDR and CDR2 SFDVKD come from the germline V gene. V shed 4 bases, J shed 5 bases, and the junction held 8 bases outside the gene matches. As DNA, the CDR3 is TGTGCCACCAGTGACCGGAGGACAGGGAAAACTGAAGCTTTCTTT. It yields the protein CATSDRRTGKTEAFF.

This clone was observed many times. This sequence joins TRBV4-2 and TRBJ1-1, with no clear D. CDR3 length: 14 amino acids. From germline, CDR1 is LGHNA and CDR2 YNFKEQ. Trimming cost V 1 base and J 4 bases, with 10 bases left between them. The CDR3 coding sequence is TGTGCCAGCAGCCAAGGGTTAATGAGCACTGAAGCTTTCTTT. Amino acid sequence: CASSQGLMSTEAFF.